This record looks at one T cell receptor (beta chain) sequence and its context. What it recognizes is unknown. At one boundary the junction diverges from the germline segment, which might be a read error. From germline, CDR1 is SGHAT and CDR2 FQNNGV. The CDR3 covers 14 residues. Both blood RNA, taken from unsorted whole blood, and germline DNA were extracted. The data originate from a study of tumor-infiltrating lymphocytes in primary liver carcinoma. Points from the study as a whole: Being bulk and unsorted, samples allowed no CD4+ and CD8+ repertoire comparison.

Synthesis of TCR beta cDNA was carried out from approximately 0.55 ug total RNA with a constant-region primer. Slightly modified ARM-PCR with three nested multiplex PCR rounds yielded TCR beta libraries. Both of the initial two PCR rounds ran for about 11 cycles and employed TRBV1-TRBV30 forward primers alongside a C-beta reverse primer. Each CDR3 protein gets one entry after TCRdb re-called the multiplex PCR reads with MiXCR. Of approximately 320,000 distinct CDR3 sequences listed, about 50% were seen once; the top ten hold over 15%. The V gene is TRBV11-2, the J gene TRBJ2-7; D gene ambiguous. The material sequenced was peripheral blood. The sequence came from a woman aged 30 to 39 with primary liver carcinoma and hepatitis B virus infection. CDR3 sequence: CASSPDRVAYGQYF. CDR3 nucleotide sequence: TGTGCCAGCAGCCCGGATAGGGTGGCCTACGGGCAGTACTTC.